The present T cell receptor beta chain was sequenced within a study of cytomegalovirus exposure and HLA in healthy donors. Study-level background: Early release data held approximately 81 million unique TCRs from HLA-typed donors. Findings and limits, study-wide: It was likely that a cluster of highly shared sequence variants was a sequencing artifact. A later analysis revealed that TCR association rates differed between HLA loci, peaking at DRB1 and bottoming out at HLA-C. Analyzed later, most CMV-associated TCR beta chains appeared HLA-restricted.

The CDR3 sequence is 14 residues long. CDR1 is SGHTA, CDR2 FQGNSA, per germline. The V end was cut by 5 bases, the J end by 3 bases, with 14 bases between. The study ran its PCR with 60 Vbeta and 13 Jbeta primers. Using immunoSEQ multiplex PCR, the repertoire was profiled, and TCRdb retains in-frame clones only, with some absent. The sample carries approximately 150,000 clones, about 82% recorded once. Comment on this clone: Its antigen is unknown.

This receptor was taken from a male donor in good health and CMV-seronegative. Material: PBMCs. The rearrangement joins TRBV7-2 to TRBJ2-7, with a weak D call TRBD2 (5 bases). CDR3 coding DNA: TGTGCCAGCAGCGGTGCGGGCGGCAGCTACGAGCAGTACTTC. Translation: CASSGAGGSYEQYF.